This TCR beta chain was recovered during a study of blood T cell repertoires in COVID-19. There are 15 residues in the CDR3. CDR1 is SGHRS, CDR2 YFSETQ, per germline. V lost 2 bases and J 5 bases, leaving 17 bases between the germline ends. Method: immunoSEQ multiplex PCR; TCRdb's copy keeps in-frame clones and lacks some. Of around 480,000 clones listed, about 91% are singletons. Sequences were obtained from peripheral blood. The TCR originated in a woman between 45 and 60 years old with COVID-19, enrolled during active disease. The V gene is TRBV5-1, the J gene TRBJ2-7; a possible D gene is TRBD1 (6 bases). The CDR3 bases are TGCGCCAGCAGCTTTGGCCTCACAAACAGGGACGAGCAGTACTTC. It is translated as CASSFGLTNRDEQYF.